Each of the 14 T cell receptor beta chains below was sequenced from the same sample in a study of radiation and T cells in renal cell carcinoma. Repertoires were generated with immunoSEQ multiplex PCR, while TCRdb's copy carries only in-frame clones and drops some. The sample includes more than 15,000 clones, approximately 53% of them seen just once. Treatment reported: 15 Gy SBRT to primary tumor, nephrectomy 4 weeks later. This sample comprised tumor tissue, obtained from a patient whose treatment included radiotherapy and nephrectomy. Every receptor here comes from a woman aged 55-69 years with renal cell carcinoma.

This chain uses TRBV11-2 with TRBJ2-5, with D possibly matching TRBD2 (5 bases). The germline V gene encodes CDR1 SGHAT and CDR2 FQNNGV. This CDR3 contains 15 residues. V shed 5 bases and J shed 8 bases, with 21 bases lying between them. The CDR3 is CASSPRGQRAETQYF. The CDR3 DNA reads TGTGCCAGCAGCCCGCGTGGGCAGAGGGCCGAAACCCAGTACTTC.

The rearrangement uses TRBV10-2 and TRBJ2-5, with 11 bases identical to TRBD2. The CDR3 consists of 15 residues. V dropped 6 bases and J dropped 1; count of bases not matched to a gene: 4. Per germline, CDR1 WSHSY and CDR2 SAAADI. CDR3 coding DNA: TGCGCCAGCAGAGCCGGGACTAGCGGCCAAGAGACCCAGTACTTC. Translating it yields CASRAGTSGQETQYF.

This clone was observed a single time. This sequence joins TRBV2 and TRBJ2-5; 12 nucleotides match TRBD1. V lost 6 bases, J lost 5 bases, and 7 bases stayed unmatched. Germline-derived CDR1 and CDR2 are SNHLY and FYNNEI. This CDR3 is 15 amino acids long. The CDR3 reads CASSAGTGGRETQYF. In nucleotides, the CDR3 is TGTGCCAGCAGCGCCGGGACAGGGGGCCGGGAGACCCAGTACTTC. The whole variable domain, filled in from reference TRBV2 and TRBJ2-5, reads EPEVTQTPSHQVTQMGQEVILRCVPISNHLYFYWYRQILGQKVEFLVSFYNNEISEKSEIFDDQFSVERPDGSNFTLKIRSTKLEDSAMYFCASSAGTGGRETQYFGPGTRLLVL.

Only a few counts were recorded for this clone. A read error is possible here, since a much larger clone lies one base away. Other DNA sequences of this sample code for an identical CDR3. This chain uses TRBV7-8 with TRBJ1-2, with TRBD1 matching over 11 bases. The CDR3 totals 16 residues. The germline gives CDR1 SGHVS, CDR2 FQNEAQ. CDR3 amino acids: CASSHGQGAENYGYTF. CDR3 in DNA: TGCGCCAGCAGCCACGGACAGGGGGCGGAAAACTATGGCTACACCTTC. The whole variable domain, filled in from reference TRBV7-8 and TRBJ1-2, reads GAGVSQSPRYKVAKRGQDVALRCDPISGHVSLFWYQQALGQGPEFLTYFQNEAQLDKSGLPSDRFFAERPEGSVSTLKIQRTQQEDSAVYLCASSHGQGAENYGYTFGSGTRLTVV.

The V and J genes are TRBV29-1 and TRBJ1-4, with TRBD1 as a possible D gene (6 bases). Per germline, CDR1 SQVTM and CDR2 ANQGSEA. V lost 6 bases and J 7 bases, leaving 15 bases between the germline ends. This CDR3 region has 13 residues. The CDR3, as DNA: TGCAGCGTGATGGTAGGGGGGGGTGAAAAACTGTTTTTT. Amino acids: CSVMVGGGEKLFF.

This clone has more than one count but fewer than ten. The V gene is TRBV30, the J gene TRBJ1-1; no firm D call. V was shortened by 0 bases and J by 2 bases, with 10 bases between the two germline ends. The CDR3 runs 14 residues. The germline V gene encodes CDR1 GTSNPN and CDR2 SVGIG (reference sequence). CDR3 loop: CAWSVGIGNTEAFF. The DNA of the CDR3 is TGTGCCTGGAGTGTCGGGATCGGAAACACTGAAGCTTTCTTT.

The V call is TRBV6-6, the J call TRBJ2-7; weak D call: TRBD2 (6 bases). Trimming took 8 bases from V and 0 from J, leaving 14 bases between them. There are 14 residues in the CDR3. In germline, CDR1 is MNHNY, CDR2 SVGAGI (reference sequence). The CDR3 is CASQAAGLSYEQYF. The CDR3 nucleotides read TGTGCCAGCCAGGCGGCGGGACTCTCCTACGAGCAGTACTTC.

The V call is TRBV6-1, the J call TRBJ2-4; perhaps TRBD1 as D (5 bases). With 8 bases removed from V and 5 bases from J, the gap between germline ends came to 19 bases. From germline, CDR1 is MNHNS and CDR2 SASEGT. The CDR3 loop spans 15 amino acids. The CDR3 bases are TGTGCCAGCCGGAAGGGGCTGGGCAGGGAAAACATTCAGTACTTC. It codes for CASRKGLGRENIQYF.

The chain combines TRBV5-1 with TRBJ2-6, with TRBD1 as a possible D gene (6 bases). The CDR3 is made up of 17 amino acids. V dropped 0 bases and J dropped 2 bases, with 12 bases sitting between them. Germline CDR1 SGHRS, CDR2 YFSETQ. CDR3 amino acids: CASSLAGAGAGANVLTF. The CDR3 DNA follows: TGCGCCAGCAGCTTGGCCGGGGCAGGGGCTGGGGCCAACGTCCTGACTTTC.

This clone was seen more than once but under ten times. The rearrangement joins TRBV10-3 to TRBJ2-7, with D hard to call. Germline V CDR1 and CDR2: ENHRY, SYGVKD. With 4 bases removed from V and 0 bases from J, the gap between germline ends came to 4 bases. This CDR3 has 12 amino acids. CDR3 DNA: TGTGCCATCAGTGGGAGCTCCTACGAGCAGTACTTC. Translated, it gives CAISGSSYEQYF.

The rearrangement joins TRBV4-3 to TRBJ2-5, with TRBD2 matching over 9 bases. There are 17 residues in the CDR3. Germline values: CDR1 LGHNA, CDR2 YSLEER. The V gene end was trimmed by 4 bases and the J gene end by 0 bases; junction bases not matched to a gene: 9. CDR3: CASSPSLAGGYQETQYF. In DNA form, the CDR3 reads TGCGCCAGCAGCCCGTCGCTGGCGGGAGGGTACCAAGAGACCCAGTACTTC.

As DNA, the CDR3 is TGTGCCACCAGCAGAGACAGGGGGATGTACGAGCAGTACTTC. It codes for CATSRDRGMYEQYF. The chain employs TRBV15 and TRBJ2-7, with 7 bases identical to TRBD1. V trimming: 0 bases; J trimming: 4 bases; junction bases outside the gene matches: 3. The germline V gene encodes CDR1 LNHNV and CDR2 YYDKDF (reference sequence). This CDR3 has 14 amino acids.

V and J are TRBV15 and TRBJ1-1; TRBD1 is a possible D gene (5 bases). This CDR3 has 16 amino acids. Between the trimmed V and J ends, which lost 0 bases and 0 bases, there was a span of 11 bases. Germline assignment: CDR1 LNHNV and CDR2 YYDKDF (reference sequence). Here the CDR3 reads CATSRDLGRMNTEAFF. CDR3 bases: TGTGCCACCAGCAGAGATCTGGGGCGAATGAACACTGAAGCTTTCTTT. The full variable domain, completed using reference TRBV15 and TRBJ1-1, is DAMVIQNPRYQVTQFGKPVTLSCSQTLNHNVMYWYQQKSSQAPKLLFHYYDKDFNNEADTPDNFQSRRPNTSFCFLDIRSPGLGDTAMYLCATSRDLGRMNTEAFFGQGTRLTVV.

This clone was found many times. The chain links TRBV10-3 to TRBJ1-4, with D tentatively TRBD1 (5 bases). The germline V and J ends were trimmed by 10 bases and 7 bases, with 16 bases remaining between them. Per the germline V gene, CDR1 is ENHRY and CDR2 is SYGVKD. The CDR3 has 13 residues. CDR3 residues: CATSGARGEKLFF. The DNA of the CDR3 is TGTGCCACCTCAGGCGCTAGGGGTGAAAAACTGTTTTTT.